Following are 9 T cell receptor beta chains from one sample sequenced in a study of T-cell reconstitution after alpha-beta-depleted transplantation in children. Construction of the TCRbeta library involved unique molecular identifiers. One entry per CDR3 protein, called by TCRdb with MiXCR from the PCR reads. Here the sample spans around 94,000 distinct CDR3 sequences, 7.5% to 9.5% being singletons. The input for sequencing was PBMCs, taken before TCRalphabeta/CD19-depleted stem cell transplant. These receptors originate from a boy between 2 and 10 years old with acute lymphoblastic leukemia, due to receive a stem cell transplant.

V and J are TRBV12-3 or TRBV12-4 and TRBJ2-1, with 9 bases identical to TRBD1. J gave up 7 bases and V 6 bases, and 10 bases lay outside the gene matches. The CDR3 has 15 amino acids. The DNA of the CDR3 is TGTGCCAGCAGACTCAGACAGGGGGGGTATAATGAGCAGTTCTTC. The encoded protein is CASRLRQGGYNEQFF.

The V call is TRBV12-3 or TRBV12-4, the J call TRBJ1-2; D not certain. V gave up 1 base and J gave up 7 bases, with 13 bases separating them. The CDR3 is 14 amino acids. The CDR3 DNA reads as TGTGCCAGCAGTTTAGAAGGCCAACGGCCTGGCTACACCTTC. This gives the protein CASSLEGQRPGYTF.

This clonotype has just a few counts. CDR3 sequence reads: CASTRGLQNNEQFF. The CDR3 DNA follows: TGTGCCAGTACCAGGGGGCTCCAAAACAATGAGCAGTTCTTC. V usage is TRBV19 and J usage is TRBJ2-1, with TRBD1 matching 8 bases. The J segment lost 5 bases and the V segment lost 7 bases, leaving 7 bases of the junction unmatched. The CDR3 length is 14 residues. Germline CDR1 reads LNHDA; CDR2 reads SQIVND (reference sequence).

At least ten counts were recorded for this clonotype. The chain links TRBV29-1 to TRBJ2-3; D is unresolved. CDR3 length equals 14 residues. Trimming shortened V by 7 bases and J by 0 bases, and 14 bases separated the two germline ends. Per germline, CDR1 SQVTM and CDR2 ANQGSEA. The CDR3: CSARLGLSTDTQYF. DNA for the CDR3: TGCAGCGCCCGATTAGGGCTGAGCACAGATACGCAGTATTTT.

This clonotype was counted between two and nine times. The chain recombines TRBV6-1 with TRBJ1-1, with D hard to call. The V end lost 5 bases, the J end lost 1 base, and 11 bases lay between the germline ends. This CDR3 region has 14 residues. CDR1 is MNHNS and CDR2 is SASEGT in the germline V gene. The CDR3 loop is CASSPLGRNTEAFF. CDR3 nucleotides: TGTGCCAGCAGTCCCCTGGGCAGGAACACTGAAGCTTTCTTT.

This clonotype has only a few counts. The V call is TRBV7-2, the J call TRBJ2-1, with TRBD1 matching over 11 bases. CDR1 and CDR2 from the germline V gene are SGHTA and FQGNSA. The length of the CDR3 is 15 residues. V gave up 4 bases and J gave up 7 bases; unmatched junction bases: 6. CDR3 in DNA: TGTGCCAGCAGCTCGGACAGGGGGCGCGAGAATGAGCAGTTCTTC. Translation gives CASSSDRGRENEQFF.

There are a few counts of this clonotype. The CDR3 DNA is TGCAGTGCTAGAGGGTACCTGGGAGCCCCGAACACTGAAGCTTTCTTT. Translation: CSARGYLGAPNTEAFF. The chain carries TRBV20-1 and TRBJ1-1; D unresolved. V shed 1 base and J shed 1 base, with 16 bases lying between them. CDR1 is DFQATT and CDR2 is SNEGSKA in the germline V gene (reference sequence). CDR3 length equals 16 residues.

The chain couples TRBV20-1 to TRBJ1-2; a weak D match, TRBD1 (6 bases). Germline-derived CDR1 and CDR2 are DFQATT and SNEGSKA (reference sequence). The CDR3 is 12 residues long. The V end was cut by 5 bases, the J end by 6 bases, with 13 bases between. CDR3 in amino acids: CSASDRSHGYTF. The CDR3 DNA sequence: TGCAGTGCTTCTGACAGGTCCCATGGCTACACCTTC.

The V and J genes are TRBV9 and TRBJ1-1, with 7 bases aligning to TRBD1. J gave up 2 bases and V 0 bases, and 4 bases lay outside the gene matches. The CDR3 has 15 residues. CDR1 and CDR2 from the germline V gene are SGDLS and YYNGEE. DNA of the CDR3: TGTGCCAGCAGCGTAGGGGACAGATTCAACACTGAAGCTTTCTTT. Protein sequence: CASSVGDRFNTEAFF.